The source of this TCR beta chain is a study of long-term antiretroviral therapy in people with HIV. Study in general: The 2015 immediate-ART recommendation came about a decade after the earliest samples.

Study findings and constraints: Sampling of blood ran from the mid-2000s to the late 2010s, and older ART regimens were possibly in use.

They ran version v3.0 of the immunoSEQ assay at survey level. The table came from immunoSEQ multiplex PCR; TCRdb's copy has only in-frame clones and leaves some out. Among 15,000 to 20,000 clones listed, approximately 78% were seen once. This clone was detected only a few times. The antigen is undetermined. The TCR was taken from a man aged 18 to 29 with HIV. The source was unsorted PBMCs, collected 0.3 years after starting antiretroviral therapy.

In nucleotides, the CDR3 is TGTGCCAGCAGCTTAGCTTTCAATCAGCCCCAGCATTTT. Its translation is CASSLAFNQPQHF. This chain joins TRBV7-9 and TRBJ1-5; the D is unclear. The V gene lost 0 bases and the J gene lost 3 bases, with 3 bases spanning the gap. The CDR3 runs to 13 residues. CDR1 is SEHNR and CDR2 is FQNEAQ in the germline V gene (reference sequence).